The next 8 T cell receptor beta chains were all read from a single sample in a study of blood T cells in healthy people across ages (dated by TCRdb to the mid-2010s). Library creation used 5' RACE. The sequencing machine was an Illumina HiSeq 2500. The second PCR ran for roughly 6 to 11 cycles and used a J-beta primer mix along with a sample-barcoded 5' primer. In TCRdb, the public reads were trimmed at Q25 with fastp and aligned with MiXCR, with productive beta chains retained. Each entry merges the rows of one CDR3 protein and shows their most common DNA and genes. Across this sample there are roughly 800,000 distinct CDR3 sequences, with more than 45% seen only once. About 20% of the sample belongs to the ten largest clones. The sequenced sample consisted of blood. The receptors shown here come from a man aged 25 to 40 in good health.

This sequence joins TRBV9 and TRBJ2-7, with 12 bases lining up with TRBD2. Germline assignment: CDR1 SGDLS and CDR2 YYNGEE. The CDR3 totals 15 residues. Losses at the gene ends were 2 bases for V and 7 bases for J; bases not matched to a gene: 7. In nucleotides, the CDR3 is TGTGCCAGCAGCGTCGGGACTAGCGGGTACAATGAGCAGTACTTC. Protein sequence: CASSVGTSGYNEQYF. Full variable domain (rest looked up from reference TRBV9 and TRBJ2-7): DSGVTQTPKHLITATGQRVTLRCSPRSGDLSVYWYQQSLDQGLQFLIQYYNGEERAKGNILERFSAQQFPDLHSELNLSSLELGDSALYFCASSVGTSGYNEQYFGPGTRLTVT.

This clonotype was seen a handful of times. The V call is TRBV9, the J call TRBJ2-3; possibly TRBD1 for D (5 bases). Trimming cost V 2 bases and J 0 bases, with 10 bases left between them. This CDR3 is 15 amino acids long. Germline CDR1 is SGDLS and CDR2 is YYNGEE. CDR3 in DNA: TGTGCCAGCAGCGTGGCAGGGCCTAGCACAGATACGCAGTATTTT. Translated, it gives CASSVAGPSTDTQYF.

This chain links TRBV27 with TRBJ2-7; 7 bases fit TRBD2. CDR1 is MNHEY and CDR2 is SMNVEV in the germline V gene (reference sequence). V lost 7 bases and J lost 2; bases outside the gene matches: 8. This CDR3 is 14 amino acids long. The CDR3 loop reads CASTELAFPYEQYF. CDR3 DNA sequence: TGTGCCAGCACCGAACTAGCGTTCCCCTACGAGCAGTACTTC.

This clonotype turned up a few times. This sequence joins TRBV6-1 and TRBJ1-2, with D possibly being TRBD1 (5 bases). Germline values: CDR1 MNHNS, CDR2 SASEGT. V lost 4 bases and J lost 8, with 14 bases in between. The CDR3 extends over 13 amino acids. The CDR3 nucleotides are TGTGCCAGCAGTGTGGCCAGGGAGGGCGGCTACACCTTC. This translates into CASSVAREGGYTF.

The gene calls are TRBV12-3 or TRBV12-4 and TRBJ2-5; D is perhaps TRBD1 (5 bases). This CDR3 has 17 residues. Trimming took 4 bases from V and 4 from J, leaving 22 bases between them. The CDR3 loop reads CASSSQPDSSLGETQYF. The CDR3 DNA is TGTGCCAGCAGTTCTCAACCCGACAGCTCCTTAGGAGAGACCCAGTACTTC.

The chain recombines TRBV5-1 with TRBJ2-2; the match to TRBD1 covers 8 bases. The CDR3 has 16 residues. Per the germline V gene, CDR1 is SGHRS and CDR2 is YFSETQ. J lost 2 bases, V lost 4 bases, and 7 bases had no gene match. CDR3 protein: CASSARDRLNTGELFF. The CDR3 DNA follows: TGCGCCAGCAGCGCACGGGACAGGCTTAACACCGGGGAGCTGTTTTTT.

The V and J genes are TRBV28 and TRBJ1-6, with unresolved D. This CDR3 region has 11 residues. Trimming cost V 8 bases and J 12 bases, with 11 bases left between them. Germline CDR1 reads MDHEN; CDR2 reads SYDVKM. CDR3 loop: CASGLTKPLHF. In DNA, the CDR3 is TGTGCCAGCGGCCTCACTAAACCCCTCCACTTT.

This clonotype was counted between two and nine times. The rearrangement joins TRBV29-1 to TRBJ2-3; D is uncertain. This CDR3 is 13 amino acids long. V was shortened by 4 bases and J by 2 bases, with 10 bases between the two germline ends. Germline V gene sequence: CDR1 SQVTM, CDR2 ANQGSEA. CDR3 nucleotide sequence: TGCAGCGTTGGGGTTCCCTCCACAGATACGCAGTATTTT. Protein: CSVGVPSTDTQYF.